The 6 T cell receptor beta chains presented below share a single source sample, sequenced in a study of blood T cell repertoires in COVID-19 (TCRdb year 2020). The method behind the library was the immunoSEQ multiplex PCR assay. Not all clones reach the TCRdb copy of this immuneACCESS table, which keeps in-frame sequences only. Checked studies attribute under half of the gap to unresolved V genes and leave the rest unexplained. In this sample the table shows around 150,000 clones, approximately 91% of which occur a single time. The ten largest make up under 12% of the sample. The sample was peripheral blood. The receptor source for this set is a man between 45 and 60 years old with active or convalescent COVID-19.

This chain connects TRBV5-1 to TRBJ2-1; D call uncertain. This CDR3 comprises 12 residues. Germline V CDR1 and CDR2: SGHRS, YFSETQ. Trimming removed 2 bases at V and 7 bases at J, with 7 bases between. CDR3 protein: CASSFLRNEQFF. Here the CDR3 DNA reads TGCGCCAGCAGCTTTCTCAGGAATGAGCAGTTCTTC. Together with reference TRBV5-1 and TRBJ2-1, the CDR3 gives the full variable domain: KAGVTQTPRYLIKTRGQQVTLSCSPISGHRSVSWYQQTPGQGLQFLFEYFSETQRNKGNFPGRFSGRQFSNSRSEMNVSTLELGDSALYLCASSFLRNEQFFGPGTRLTVL.

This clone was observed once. DNA for the CDR3: TGTGCCAGCAGAGGACAGGGTTGGACCGGGGAGCTGTTTTTT. This gives the protein CASRGQGWTGELFF. The chain couples TRBV27 to TRBJ2-2; 8 bases fit TRBD1. In germline, CDR1 is MNHEY, CDR2 SMNVEV (reference sequence). The V segment lost 6 bases and the J segment 5 bases; nucleotides outside the gene matches: 5. CDR3 length: 14 amino acids.

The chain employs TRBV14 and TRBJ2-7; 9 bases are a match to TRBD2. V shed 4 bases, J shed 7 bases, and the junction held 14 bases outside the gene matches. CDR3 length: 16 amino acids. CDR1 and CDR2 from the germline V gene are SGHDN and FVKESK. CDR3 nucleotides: TGTGCCAGCAGCCGCAGGGGACTAGCCTCCTTCGGGGAGCAGTACTTC. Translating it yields CASSRRGLASFGEQYF. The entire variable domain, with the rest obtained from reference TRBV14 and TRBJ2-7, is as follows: EAGVTQFPSHSVIEKGQTVTLRCDPISGHDNLYWYRRVMGKEIKFLLHFVKESKQDESGMPNNRFLAERTGGTYSTLKVQPAELEDSGVYFCASSRRGLASFGEQYFGPGTRLTVT.

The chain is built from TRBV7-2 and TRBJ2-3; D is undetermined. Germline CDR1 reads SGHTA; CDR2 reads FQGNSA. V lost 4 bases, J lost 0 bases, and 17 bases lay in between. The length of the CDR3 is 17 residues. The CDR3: CASSSLVTTSSTDTQYF. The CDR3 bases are TGTGCCAGCAGCTCACTTGTGACAACCTCTAGCACAGATACGCAGTATTTT.

The CDR3 loop reads CASSIGGRRTGELFF. The CDR3 DNA reads as TGTGCCAGTAGTATAGGCGGGAGGCGCACCGGGGAGCTGTTTTTT. V gene TRBV19 combines with J gene TRBJ2-2, with 8 bases identical to TRBD2. The CDR3 runs to 15 residues. Germline-derived CDR1 and CDR2 are LNHDA and SQIVND (reference sequence). J was trimmed by 4 bases and V by 1 base; bases with no gene match: 2.

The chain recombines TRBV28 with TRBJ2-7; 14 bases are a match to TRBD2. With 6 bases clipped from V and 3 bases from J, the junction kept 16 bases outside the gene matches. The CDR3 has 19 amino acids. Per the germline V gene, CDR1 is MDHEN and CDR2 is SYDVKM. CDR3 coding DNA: TGTGCCAGCAGCAACGAGGCTACGGGACTAGCGGGAGTCCGCTACGAGCAGTACTTC. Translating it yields CASSNEATGLAGVRYEQYF.